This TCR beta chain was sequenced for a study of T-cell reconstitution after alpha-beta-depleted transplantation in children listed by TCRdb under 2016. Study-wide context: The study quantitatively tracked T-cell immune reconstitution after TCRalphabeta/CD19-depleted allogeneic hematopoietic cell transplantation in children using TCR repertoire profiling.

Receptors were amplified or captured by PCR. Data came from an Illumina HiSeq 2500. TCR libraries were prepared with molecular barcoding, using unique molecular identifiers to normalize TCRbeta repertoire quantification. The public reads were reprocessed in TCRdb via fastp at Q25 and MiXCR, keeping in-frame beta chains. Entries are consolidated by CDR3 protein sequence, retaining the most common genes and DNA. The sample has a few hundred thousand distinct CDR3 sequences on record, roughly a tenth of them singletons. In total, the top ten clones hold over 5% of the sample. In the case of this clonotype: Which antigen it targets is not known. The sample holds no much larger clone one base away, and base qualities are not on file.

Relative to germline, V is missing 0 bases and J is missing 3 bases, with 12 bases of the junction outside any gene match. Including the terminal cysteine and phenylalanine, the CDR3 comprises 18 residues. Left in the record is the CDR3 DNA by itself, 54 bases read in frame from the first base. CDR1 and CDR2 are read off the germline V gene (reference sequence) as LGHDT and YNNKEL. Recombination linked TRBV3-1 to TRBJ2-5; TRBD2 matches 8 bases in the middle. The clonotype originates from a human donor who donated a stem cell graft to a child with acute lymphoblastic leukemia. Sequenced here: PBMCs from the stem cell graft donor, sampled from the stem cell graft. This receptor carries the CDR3 CASSQDLGGGRPKETQYF. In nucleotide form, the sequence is TGTGCCAGCAGCCAAGATTTAGGCGGGGGGAGACCAAAAGAGACCCAGTACTTC.